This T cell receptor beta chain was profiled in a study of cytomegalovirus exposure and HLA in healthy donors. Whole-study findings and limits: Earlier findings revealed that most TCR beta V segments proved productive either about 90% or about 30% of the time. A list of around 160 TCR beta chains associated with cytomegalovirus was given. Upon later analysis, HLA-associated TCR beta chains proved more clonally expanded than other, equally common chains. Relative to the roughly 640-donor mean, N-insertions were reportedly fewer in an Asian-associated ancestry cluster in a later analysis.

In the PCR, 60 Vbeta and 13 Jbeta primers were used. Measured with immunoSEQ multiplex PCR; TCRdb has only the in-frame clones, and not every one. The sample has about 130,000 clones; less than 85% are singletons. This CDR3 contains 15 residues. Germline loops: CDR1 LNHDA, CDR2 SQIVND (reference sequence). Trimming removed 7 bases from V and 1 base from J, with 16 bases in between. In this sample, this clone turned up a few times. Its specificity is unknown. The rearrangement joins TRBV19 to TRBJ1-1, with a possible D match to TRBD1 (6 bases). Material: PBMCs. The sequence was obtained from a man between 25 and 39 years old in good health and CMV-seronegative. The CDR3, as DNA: TGTGCCAGTACCCTAGAGGGACACCAGAACACTGAAGCTTTCTTT. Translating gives CASTLEGHQNTEAFF.